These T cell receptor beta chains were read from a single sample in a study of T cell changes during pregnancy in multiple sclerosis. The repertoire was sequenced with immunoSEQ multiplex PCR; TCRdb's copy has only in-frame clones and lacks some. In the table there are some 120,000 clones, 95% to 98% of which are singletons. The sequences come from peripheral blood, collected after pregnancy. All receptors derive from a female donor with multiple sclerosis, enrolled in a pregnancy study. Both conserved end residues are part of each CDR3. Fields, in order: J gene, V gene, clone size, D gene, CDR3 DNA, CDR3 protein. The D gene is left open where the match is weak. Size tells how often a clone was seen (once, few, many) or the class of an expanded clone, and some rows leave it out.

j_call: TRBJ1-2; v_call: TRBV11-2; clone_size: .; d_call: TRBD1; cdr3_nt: TGTGCCAGCAGCTTAGTACAGGGGGCTTACTATGGCTACACCTTC; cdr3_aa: CASSLVQGAYYGYTF
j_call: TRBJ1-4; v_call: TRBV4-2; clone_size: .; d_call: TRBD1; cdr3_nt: TGTGCCAGCAGCCAAGGCCGAGGACAGGGGTATGAAAAACTGTTTTTT; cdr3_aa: CASSQGRGQGYEKLFF
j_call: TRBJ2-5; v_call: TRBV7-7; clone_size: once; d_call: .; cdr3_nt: TGTGCTAGCAGCCCCAGGGTGGGAGAGACCCAGTACTTC; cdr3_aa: CASSPRVGETQYF
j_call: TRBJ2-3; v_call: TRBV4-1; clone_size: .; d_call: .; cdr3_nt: TGCGCCAGCAGCCAAGGGGCCCGAGCGCAGTATTTT; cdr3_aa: CASSQGARAQYF
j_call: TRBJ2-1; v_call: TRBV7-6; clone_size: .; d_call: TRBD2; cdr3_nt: TGTGCCAGCAGCTTGGGACTAGCCCGACCTAATGAGCAGTTCTTC; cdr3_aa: CASSLGLARPNEQFF
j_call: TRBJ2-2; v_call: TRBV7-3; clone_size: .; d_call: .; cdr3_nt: TGTGCCAGCAGCCGCCAGGACAGGAACACCGGGGAGCTGTTTTTT; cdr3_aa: CASSRQDRNTGELFF
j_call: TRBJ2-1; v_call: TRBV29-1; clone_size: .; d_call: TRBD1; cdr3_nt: TGCAGCGCTCCGGACAGGGGGAACAATGAGCAGTTCTTC; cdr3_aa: CSAPDRGNNEQFF
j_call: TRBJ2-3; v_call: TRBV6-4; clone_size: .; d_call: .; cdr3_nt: TGTGCCAGCAGGGGCGGGACTACAGATACGCAGTATTTT; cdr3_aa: CASRGGTTDTQYF
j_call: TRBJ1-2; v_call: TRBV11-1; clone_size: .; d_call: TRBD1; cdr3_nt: TGTGCCAGCAGCCGGACAGGGGGATACTATGGCTACACCTTC; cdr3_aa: CASSRTGGYYGYTF
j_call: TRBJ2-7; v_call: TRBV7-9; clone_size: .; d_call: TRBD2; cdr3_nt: TGTGCCAGCAGCGTACGGGGACTAGCGGGAGCCGTGGAGCAGTACTTC; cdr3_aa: CASSVRGLAGAVEQYF
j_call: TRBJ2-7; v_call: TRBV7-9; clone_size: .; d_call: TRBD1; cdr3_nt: TGTGCCAGCAGCTTAGGAGCCGGGACAGGGAACGAGCAGTACTTC; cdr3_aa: CASSLGAGTGNEQYF
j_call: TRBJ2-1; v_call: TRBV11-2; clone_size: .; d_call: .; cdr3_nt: TGTGCCAGCAGCTTAGACTCCAGCTCCTACAATGAGCAGTTCTTC; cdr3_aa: CASSLDSSSYNEQFF
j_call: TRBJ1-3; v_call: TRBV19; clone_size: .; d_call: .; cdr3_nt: TGTGCCAGTAGTAAGGAGGACAGTTTCTCCGGAAACACCATATATTTT; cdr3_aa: CASSKEDSFSGNTIYF
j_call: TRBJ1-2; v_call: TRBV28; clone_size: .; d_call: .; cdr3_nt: TGTGCCAGCAGCGAGGGTGGCCCTTACGGCTACACCTTC; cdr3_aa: CASSEGGPYGYTF
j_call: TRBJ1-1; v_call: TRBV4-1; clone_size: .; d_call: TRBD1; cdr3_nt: TGCGCCAGCAGCCAAGGGGGGACAGAGAACACTGAAGCTTTCTTT; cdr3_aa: CASSQGGTENTEAFF
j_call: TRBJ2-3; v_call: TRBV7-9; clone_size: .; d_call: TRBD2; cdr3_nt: TGTGCCAGCAGGTCTAGCGGGACCTCCACAGATACGCAGTATTTT; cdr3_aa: CASRSSGTSTDTQYF
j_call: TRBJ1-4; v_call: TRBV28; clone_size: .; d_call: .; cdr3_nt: TGTGCCAGCAGTCGGGGACATCCTGAAAAACTGTTTTTT; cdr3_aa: CASSRGHPEKLFF
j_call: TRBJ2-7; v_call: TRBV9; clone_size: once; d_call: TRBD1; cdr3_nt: TGTGCCAGCAGCGTAGATTCGGGACAGACCTACGAGCAGTACTTC; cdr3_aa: CASSVDSGQTYEQYF
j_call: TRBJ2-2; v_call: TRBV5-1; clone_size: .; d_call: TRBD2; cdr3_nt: TGCGCCAGCAGCTTGACCGGGAGGACCTACACCGGGGAGCTGTTTTTT; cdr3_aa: CASSLTGRTYTGELFF
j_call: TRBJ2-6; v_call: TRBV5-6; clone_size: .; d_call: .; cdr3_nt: TGTGCCAGCGAGAATCGCAATAGTCAAAGTCGGGCCAACGTCCTGACTTTC; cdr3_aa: CASENRNSQSRANVLTF
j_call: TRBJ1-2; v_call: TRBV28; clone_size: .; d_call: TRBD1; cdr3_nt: TGTGCCAGCAGTTTATGGTACAGGGGGGATGATGGCTACACCTTC; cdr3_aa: CASSLWYRGDDGYTF
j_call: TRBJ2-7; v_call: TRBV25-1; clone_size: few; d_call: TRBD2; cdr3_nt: TGTGCCAGCAGTGGGGGGGGCGAGCAGTACTTC; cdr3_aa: CASSGGGEQYF
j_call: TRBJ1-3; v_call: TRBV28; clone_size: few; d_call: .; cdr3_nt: TGTGCCAGCAGTTTGGACGAGGCGGGGATTCAGGGAAACACCATATATTTT; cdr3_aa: CASSLDEAGIQGNTIYF
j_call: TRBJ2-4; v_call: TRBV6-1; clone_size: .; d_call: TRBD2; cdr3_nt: TGTGCCAGCACGGCGCCGGGGGGAGCCAAAAACATTCAGTACTTC; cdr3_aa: CASTAPGGAKNIQYF
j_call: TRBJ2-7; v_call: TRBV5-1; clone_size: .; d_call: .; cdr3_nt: TGCGCCAGCAGCCTGTCGGTGTCGGGAGTTAGATACTTC; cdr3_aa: CASSLSVSGVRYF
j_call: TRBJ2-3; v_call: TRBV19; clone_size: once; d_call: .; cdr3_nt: TGTGCCAGTAGTCCGACAAGCGGGTACACAGATACGCAGTATTTT; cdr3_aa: CASSPTSGYTDTQYF
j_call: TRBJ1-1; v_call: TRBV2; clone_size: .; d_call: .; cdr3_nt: TGTGCCAGCAGTACATCGAACACTGAAGCTTTCTTT; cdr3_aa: CASSTSNTEAFF
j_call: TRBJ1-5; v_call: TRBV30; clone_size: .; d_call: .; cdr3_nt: TGTGCCTGGAGGGCCGCGGGCGGTCAGCCCCAGCATTTT; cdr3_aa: CAWRAAGGQPQHF
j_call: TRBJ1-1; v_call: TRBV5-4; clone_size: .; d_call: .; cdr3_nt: TGTGCCAGCAGCTTAGGTTCGCCCAGGGCGAACACTGAAGCTTTCTTT; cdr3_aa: CASSLGSPRANTEAFF
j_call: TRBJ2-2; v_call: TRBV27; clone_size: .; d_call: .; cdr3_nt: TGTGCCAGCACCGGGACAACGAACACCGGGGAGCTGTTTTTT; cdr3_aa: CASTGTTNTGELFF
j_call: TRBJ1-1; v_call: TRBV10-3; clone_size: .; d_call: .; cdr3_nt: TGTGCCATCAGTGGACAGCCGAACACTGAAGCTTTCTTT; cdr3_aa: CAISGQPNTEAFF
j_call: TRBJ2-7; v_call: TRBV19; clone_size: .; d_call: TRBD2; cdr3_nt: TGTGCCAGTAGTATGAAACGGACTAGCGGGCCACACTACGAGCAGTACTTC; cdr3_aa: CASSMKRTSGPHYEQYF
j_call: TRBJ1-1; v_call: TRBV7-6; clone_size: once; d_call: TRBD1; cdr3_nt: TGTGCCAGCAGCCCCGGGACAGGGGGCGCGGACGCTGAAGCTTTCTTT; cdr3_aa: CASSPGTGGADAEAFF
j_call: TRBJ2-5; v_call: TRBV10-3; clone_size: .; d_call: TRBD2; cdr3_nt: TGTGCCATCAGTGAAGGGACTAGCGGGAGGGAGACCCAGTACTTC; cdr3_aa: CAISEGTSGRETQYF
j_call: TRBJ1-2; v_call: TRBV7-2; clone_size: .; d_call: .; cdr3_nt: TGTGCCAGCAGCCGCCTTAACCCAACAGGGAAGAACTATGGCTACACCTTC; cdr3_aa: CASSRLNPTGKNYGYTF
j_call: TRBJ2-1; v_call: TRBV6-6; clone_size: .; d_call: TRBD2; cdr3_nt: TGTGCCAGCACTGAGACTAGCGGGAACAATGAGCAGTTCTTC; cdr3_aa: CASTETSGNNEQFF
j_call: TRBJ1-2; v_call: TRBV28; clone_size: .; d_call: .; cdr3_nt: TGTGCCAGCAGTTTATGGGGGAGTGGCTACACCTTC; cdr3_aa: CASSLWGSGYTF
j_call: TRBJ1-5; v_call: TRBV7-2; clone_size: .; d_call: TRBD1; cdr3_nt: TGTGCCAGCAGCACACAGGGGGCGATCAATCAGCCCCAGCATTTT; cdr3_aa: CASSTQGAINQPQHF
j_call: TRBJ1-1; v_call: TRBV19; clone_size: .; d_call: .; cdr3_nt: TGTGCCAGTAGTTTGGCACAGTCGCAAGCTTTCTTT; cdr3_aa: CASSLAQSQAFF
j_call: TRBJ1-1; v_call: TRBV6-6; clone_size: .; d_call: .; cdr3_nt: TGTGCCAGCAGTGCCAAAGGGGACTCGGCTTTCTTT; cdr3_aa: CASSAKGDSAFF
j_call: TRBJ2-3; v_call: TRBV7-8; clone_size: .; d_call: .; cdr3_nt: TGTGCCAGCAGCTTAATGCTAGTAGGGGCAGATACGCAGTATTTT; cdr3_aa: CASSLMLVGADTQYF
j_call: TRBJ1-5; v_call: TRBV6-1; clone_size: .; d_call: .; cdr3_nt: TGTGCCAGCAGAGAGTTCAATTATAGCAATCAGCCCCAGCATTTT; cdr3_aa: CASREFNYSNQPQHF
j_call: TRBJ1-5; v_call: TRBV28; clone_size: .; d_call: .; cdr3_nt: TGTGCCAGCAGTTTTTTCGGGGGCAATCAGCCCCAGCATTTT; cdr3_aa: CASSFFGGNQPQHF
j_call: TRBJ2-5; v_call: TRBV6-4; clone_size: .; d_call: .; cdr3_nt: TGTGCCAGCACTCGGGGATTGGAGACCCAGTACTTC; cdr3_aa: CASTRGLETQYF
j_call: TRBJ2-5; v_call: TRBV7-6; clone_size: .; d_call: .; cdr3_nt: TGTGCCAGCAGCTTGGACTCCCGGGAGACCCAGTACTTC; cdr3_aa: CASSLDSRETQYF